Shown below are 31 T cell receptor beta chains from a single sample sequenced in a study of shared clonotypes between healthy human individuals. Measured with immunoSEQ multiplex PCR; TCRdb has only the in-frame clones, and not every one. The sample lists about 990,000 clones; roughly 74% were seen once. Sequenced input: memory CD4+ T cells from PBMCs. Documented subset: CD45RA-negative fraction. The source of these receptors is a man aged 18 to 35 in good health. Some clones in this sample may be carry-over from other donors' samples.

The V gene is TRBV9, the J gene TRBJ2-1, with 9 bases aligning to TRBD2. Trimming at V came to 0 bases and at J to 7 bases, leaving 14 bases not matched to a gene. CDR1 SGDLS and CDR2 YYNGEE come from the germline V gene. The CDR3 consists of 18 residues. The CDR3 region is CASSVGASGKPGWNEQFF. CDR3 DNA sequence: TGTGCCAGCAGCGTAGGGGCTAGCGGGAAGCCGGGGTGGAATGAGCAGTTCTTC. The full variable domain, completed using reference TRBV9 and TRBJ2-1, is DSGVTQTPKHLITATGQRVTLRCSPRSGDLSVYWYQQSLDQGLQFLIQYYNGEERAKGNILERFSAQQFPDLHSELNLSSLELGDSALYFCASSVGASGKPGWNEQFFGPGTRLTVL.

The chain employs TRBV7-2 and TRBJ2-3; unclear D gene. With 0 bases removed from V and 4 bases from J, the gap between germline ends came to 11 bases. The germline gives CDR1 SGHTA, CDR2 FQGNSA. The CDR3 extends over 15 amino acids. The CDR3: CASSLAMVAADTQYF. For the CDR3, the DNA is TGTGCCAGCAGCTTAGCGATGGTAGCAGCAGATACGCAGTATTTT.

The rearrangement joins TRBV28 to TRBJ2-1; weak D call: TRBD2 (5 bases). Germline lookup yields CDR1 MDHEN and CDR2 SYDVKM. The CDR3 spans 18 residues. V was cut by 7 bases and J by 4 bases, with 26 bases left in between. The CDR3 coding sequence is TGTGCCAGCACTTACCGGAGCCCTCGGGGAGTTTATTACAATGAGCAGTTCTTC. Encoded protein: CASTYRSPRGVYYNEQFF.

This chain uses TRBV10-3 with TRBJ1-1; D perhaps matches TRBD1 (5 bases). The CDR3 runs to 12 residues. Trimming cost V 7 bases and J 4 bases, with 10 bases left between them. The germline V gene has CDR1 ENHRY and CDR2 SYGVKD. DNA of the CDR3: TGTGCCATCAAGGGGCAGGGCACTGAAGCTTTCTTT. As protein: CAIKGQGTEAFF.

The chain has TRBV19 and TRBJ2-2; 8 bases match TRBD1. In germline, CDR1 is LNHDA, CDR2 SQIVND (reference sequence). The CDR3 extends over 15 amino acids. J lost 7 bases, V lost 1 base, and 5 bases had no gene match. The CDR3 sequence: CASSIGRGPGGELFF. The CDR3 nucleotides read TGTGCCAGTAGTATAGGCAGGGGGCCAGGCGGGGAGCTGTTTTTT. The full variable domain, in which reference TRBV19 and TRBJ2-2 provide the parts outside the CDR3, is DGGITQSPKYLFRKEGQNVTLSCEQNLNHDAMYWYRQDPGQGLRLIYYSQIVNDFQKGDIAEGYSVSREKKESFPLTVTSAQKNPTAFYLCASSIGRGPGGELFFGEGSRLTVL.

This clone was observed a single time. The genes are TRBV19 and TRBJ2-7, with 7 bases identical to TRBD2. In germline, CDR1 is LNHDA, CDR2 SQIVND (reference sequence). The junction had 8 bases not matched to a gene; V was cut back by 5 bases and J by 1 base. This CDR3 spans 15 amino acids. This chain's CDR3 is CASSSTSAQSYEQYF. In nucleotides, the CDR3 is TGTGCCAGTAGTTCTACTAGCGCACAATCCTACGAGCAGTACTTC.

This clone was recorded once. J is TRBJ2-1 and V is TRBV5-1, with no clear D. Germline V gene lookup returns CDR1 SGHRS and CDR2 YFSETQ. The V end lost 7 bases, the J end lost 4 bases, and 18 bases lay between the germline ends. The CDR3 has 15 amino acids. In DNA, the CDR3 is TGCGCCAGCTTCAAGGCTGAGTTGGGGTACAATGAGCAGTTCTTC. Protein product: CASFKAELGYNEQFF.

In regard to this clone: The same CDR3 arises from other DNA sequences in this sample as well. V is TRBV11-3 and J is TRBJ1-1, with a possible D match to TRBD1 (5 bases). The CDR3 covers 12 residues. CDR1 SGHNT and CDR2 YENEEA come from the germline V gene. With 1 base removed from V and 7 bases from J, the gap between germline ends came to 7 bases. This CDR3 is CASSLGGREAFF. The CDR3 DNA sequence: TGTGCCAGCAGCTTAGGGGGACGTGAAGCTTTCTTT.

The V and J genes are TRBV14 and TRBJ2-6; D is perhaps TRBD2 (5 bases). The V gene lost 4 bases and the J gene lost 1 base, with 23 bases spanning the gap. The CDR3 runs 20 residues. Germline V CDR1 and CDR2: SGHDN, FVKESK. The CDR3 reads CASSRPGSRVPFSGANVLTF. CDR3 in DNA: TGTGCCAGCAGCCGGCCGGGGTCACGGGTCCCCTTTTCTGGGGCCAACGTCCTGACTTTC.

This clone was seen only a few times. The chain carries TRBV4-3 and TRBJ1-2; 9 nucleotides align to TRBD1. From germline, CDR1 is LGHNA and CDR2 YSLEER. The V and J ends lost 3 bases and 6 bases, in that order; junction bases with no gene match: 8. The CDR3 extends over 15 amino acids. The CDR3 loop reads CASSQENTGGNGYTF. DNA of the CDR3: TGCGCCAGCAGCCAGGAAAATACAGGGGGCAATGGCTACACCTTC.

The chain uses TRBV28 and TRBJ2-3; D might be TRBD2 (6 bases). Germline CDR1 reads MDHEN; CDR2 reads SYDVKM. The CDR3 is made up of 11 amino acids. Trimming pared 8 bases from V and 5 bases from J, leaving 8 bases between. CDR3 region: CASSGRDTQYF. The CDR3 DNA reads TGTGCCAGCTCCGGGAGAGATACGCAGTATTTT.

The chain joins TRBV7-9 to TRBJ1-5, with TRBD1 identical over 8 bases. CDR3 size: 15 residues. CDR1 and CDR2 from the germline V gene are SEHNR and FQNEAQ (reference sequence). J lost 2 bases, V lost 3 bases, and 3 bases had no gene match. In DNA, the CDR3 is TGTGCCAGCAGCTTTGCAGGGGGCGGCAATCAGCCCCAGCATTTT. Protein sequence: CASSFAGGGNQPQHF. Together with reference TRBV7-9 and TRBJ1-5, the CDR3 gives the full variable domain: DTGVSQNPRHKITKRGQNVTFRCDPISEHNRLYWYRQTLGQGPEFLTYFQNEAQLEKSRLLSDRFSAERPKGSFSTLEIQRTEQGDSAMYLCASSFAGGGNQPQHFGDGTRLSIL.

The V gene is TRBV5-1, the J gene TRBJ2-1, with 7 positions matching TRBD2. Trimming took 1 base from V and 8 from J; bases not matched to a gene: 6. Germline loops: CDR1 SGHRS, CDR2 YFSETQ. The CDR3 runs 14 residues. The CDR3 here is CASSLWAGEDEQFF. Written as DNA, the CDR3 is TGCGCCAGCAGCTTGTGGGCGGGAGAGGATGAGCAGTTCTTC.

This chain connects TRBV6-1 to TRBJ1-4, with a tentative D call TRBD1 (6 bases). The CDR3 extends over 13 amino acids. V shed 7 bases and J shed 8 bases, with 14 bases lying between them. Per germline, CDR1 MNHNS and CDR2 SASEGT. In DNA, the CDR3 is TGTGCCAGCATAGAACAGGGCCGGGAAAAACTGTTTTTT. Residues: CASIEQGREKLFF.

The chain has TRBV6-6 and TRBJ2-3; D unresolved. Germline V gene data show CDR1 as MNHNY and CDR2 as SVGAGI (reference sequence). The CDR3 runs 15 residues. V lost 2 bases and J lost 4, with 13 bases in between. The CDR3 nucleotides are TGTGCCAGCAGTTACCCCGGGCCAGAGGCAGATACGCAGTATTTT. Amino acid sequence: CASSYPGPEADTQYF.

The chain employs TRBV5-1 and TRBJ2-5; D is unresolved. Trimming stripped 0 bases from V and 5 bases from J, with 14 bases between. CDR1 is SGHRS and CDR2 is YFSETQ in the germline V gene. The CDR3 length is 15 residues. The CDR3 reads CASSLGTRSVETQYF. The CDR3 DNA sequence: TGCGCCAGCAGCTTGGGGACCCGGAGTGTGGAGACCCAGTACTTC.

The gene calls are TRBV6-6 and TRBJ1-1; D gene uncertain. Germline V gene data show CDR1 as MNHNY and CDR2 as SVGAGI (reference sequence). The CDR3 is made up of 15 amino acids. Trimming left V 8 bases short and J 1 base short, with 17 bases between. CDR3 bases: TGTGCCAGCCACGACCCGGCGGAAGAGAACACTGAAGCTTTCTTT. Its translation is CASHDPAEENTEAFF.

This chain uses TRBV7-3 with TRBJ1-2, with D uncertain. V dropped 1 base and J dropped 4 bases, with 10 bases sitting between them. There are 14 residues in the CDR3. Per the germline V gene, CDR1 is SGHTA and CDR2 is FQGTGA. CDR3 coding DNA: TGTGCCAGCAGCTTAAATAGGCGGAGCTATGGCTACACCTTC. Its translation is CASSLNRRSYGYTF.

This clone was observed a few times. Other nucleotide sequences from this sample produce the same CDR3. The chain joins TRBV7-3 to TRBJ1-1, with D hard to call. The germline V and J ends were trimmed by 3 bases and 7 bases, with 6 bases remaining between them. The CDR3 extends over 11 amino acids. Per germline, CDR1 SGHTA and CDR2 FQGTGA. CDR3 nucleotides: TGTGCCAGCAGCTTGGGTGGTGAAGCTTTCTTT. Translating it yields CASSLGGEAFF.

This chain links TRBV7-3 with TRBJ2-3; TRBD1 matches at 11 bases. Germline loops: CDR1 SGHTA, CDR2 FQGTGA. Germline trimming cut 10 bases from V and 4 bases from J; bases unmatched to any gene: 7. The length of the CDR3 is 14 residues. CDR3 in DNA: TGTGCCACCGCGGACAGGGGGCCGTCAGATACGCAGTATTTT. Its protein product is CATADRGPSDTQYF. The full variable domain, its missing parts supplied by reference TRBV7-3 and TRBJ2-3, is GAGVSQTPSNKVTEKGKYVELRCDPISGHTALYWYRQSLGQGPEFLIYFQGTGAADDSGLPNDRFFAVRPEGSVSTLKIQRTERGDSAVYLCATADRGPSDTQYFGPGTRLTVL.

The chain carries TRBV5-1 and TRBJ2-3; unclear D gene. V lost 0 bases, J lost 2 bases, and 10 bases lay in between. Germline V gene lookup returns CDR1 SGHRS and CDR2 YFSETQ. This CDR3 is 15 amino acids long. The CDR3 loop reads CASSLDPGPTDTQYF. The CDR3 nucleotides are TGCGCCAGCAGCTTGGATCCGGGCCCCACAGATACGCAGTATTTT. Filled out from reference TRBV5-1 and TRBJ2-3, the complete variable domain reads KAGVTQTPRYLIKTRGQQVTLSCSPISGHRSVSWYQQTPGQGLQFLFEYFSETQRNKGNFPGRFSGRQFSNSRSEMNVSTLELGDSALYLCASSLDPGPTDTQYFGPGTRLTVL.

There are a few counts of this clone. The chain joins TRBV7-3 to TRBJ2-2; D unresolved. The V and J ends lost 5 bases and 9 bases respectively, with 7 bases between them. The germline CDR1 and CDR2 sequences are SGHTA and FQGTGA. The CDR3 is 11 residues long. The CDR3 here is CASSVWRELFF. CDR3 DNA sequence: TGTGCCAGCAGCGTCTGGAGGGAGCTGTTTTTT.

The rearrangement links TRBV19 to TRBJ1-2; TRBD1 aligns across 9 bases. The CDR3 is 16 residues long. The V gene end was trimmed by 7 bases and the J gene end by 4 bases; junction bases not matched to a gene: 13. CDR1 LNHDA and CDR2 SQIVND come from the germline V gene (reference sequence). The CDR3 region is CASTPGQGLRGYGYTF. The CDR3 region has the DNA TGTGCCAGTACTCCGGGACAGGGACTACGGGGCTATGGCTACACCTTC.

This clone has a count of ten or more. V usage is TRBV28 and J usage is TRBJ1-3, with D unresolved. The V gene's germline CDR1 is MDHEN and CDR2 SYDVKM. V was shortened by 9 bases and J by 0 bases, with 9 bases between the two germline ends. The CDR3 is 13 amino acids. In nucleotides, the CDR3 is TGTGCCAGTAAGCTATTCTCTGGAAACACCATATATTTT. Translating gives CASKLFSGNTIYF.

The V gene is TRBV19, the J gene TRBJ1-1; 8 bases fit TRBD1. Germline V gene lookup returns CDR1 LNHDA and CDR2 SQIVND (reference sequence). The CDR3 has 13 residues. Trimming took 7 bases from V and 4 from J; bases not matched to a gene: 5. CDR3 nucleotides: TGTGCCAGTACTGACAGGGGAGCCACTGAAGCTTTCTTT. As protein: CASTDRGATEAFF.

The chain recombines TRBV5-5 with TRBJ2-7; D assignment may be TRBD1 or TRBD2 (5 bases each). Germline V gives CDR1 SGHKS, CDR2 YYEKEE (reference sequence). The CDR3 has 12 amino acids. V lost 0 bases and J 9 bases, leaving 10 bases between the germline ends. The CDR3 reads CASSLAGTGQYF. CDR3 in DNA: TGTGCCAGCAGCTTGGCTGGGACGGGGCAGTACTTC. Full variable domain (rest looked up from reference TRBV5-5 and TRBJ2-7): DAGVTQSPTHLIKTRGQQVTLRCSPISGHKSVSWYQQVLGQGPQFIFQYYEKEERGRGNFPDRFSARQFPNYSSELNVNALLLGDSALYLCASSLAGTGQYFGPGTRLTVT.

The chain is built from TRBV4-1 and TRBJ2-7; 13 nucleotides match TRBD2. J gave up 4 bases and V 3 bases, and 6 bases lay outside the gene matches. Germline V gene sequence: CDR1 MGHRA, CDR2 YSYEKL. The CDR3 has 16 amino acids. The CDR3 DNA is TGCGCCAGCAGCCAGGAGACTAGCGGGAGGATATACGAGCAGTACTTC. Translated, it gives CASSQETSGRIYEQYF.

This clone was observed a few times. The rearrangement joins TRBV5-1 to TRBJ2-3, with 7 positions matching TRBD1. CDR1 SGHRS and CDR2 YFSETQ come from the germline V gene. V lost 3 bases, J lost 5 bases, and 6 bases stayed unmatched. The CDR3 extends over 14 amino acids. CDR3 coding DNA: TGCGCCAGCAGCTATGGGACAGAGGGAGATACGCAGTATTTT. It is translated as CASSYGTEGDTQYF.

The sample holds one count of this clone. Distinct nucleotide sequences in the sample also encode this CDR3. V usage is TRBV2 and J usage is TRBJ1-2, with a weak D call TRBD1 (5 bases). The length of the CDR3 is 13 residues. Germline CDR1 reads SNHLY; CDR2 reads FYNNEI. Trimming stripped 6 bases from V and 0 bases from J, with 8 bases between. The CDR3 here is CASRGRANYGYTF. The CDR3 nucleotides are TGTGCCAGCAGAGGCAGGGCTAACTATGGCTACACCTTC.

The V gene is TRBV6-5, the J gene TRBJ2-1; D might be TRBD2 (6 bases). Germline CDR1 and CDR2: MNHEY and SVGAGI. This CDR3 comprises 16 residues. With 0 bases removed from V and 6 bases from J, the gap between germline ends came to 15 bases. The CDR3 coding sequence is TGTGCCAGCAGTTACTCGTCCGGGAGCGGGTCCAATGAGCAGTTCTTC. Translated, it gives CASSYSSGSGSNEQFF.

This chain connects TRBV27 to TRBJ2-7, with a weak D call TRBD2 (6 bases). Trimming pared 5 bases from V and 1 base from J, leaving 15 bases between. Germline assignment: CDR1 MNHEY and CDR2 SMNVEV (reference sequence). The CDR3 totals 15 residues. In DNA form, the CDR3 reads TGTGCCAGCAGTACGGGGAGGACGGGGTCCTACGAGCAGTACTTC. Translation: CASSTGRTGSYEQYF.